A single sample gave rise to the 21 T cell receptor beta chains below, sequenced in a study of T cells in Graves' hyperthyroidism and ophthalmopathy (dated by TCRdb to about 2019). Library method: multiplex PCR. TCRdb shows the sequencer as Illumina HiSeq 2000. The TCR beta CDR3 regions were amplified from the RNA transcripts. For the first round of RT-PCR on the TCR CDR3, the HTBI primer set was used together with the Qiagen OneStep RT-PCR kit. In-frame beta chains were kept once TCRdb had trimmed the public reads at Q25 with fastp and called clones with MiXCR. Duplicate CDR3 protein sequences are folded into a single record with the most common DNA and genes. The sample table records 550,000 to 700,000 distinct CDR3 sequences; around 42% of these occur just once. The top ten clonotypes cover around 19% of the sample. Specimen: peripheral blood or thyroid tissue (not recorded which). These TCRs come from an adult woman with Graves' disease, either hyperthyroidism or ophthalmopathy (not recorded which).

This clonotype was picked up a small number of times. The J gene is TRBJ1-1, the V gene TRBV29-1; D is ambiguous. Trimming left V 0 bases short and J 0 bases short, with 8 bases between. Germline V gene lookup returns CDR1 SQVTM and CDR2 ANQGSEA. This CDR3 contains 14 residues. CDR3 residues: CSVEDSSMNTEAFF. CDR3 coding DNA: TGCAGCGTTGAAGACAGCAGTATGAACACTGAAGCTTTCTTT.

This clonotype occurred many times. The chain combines TRBV2 with TRBJ2-2; D gene ambiguous. V was trimmed by 6 bases and J by 7 bases, leaving 9 bases between them. This CDR3 contains 12 residues. Germline loops: CDR1 SNHLY, CDR2 FYNNEI. The CDR3 spells CASRGILGELFF. Here the CDR3 DNA reads TGTGCCAGCAGGGGAATTCTCGGGGAGCTGTTTTTT.

The chain couples TRBV7-6 to TRBJ2-5, with no clear D. The CDR3 totals 13 residues. Germline CDR1 and CDR2: SGHVS and FNYEAQ. V lost 1 base, J lost 5 bases, and 8 bases lay in between. The CDR3 here is CASSLVDKETQYF. As DNA, the CDR3 is TGTGCCAGCAGCTTAGTTGATAAGGAGACCCAGTACTTC.

This clonotype was seen more than once but under ten times. The J gene is TRBJ1-2, the V gene TRBV9; D call uncertain. Between the trimmed V and J ends, which lost 3 bases and 8 bases, there was a span of 17 bases. Germline V gives CDR1 SGDLS, CDR2 YYNGEE. The CDR3 covers 14 residues. The CDR3 DNA reads as TGTGCCAGCAGCGACGCCCCCACCTCGGGAGGCTACACCTTC. Translating it yields CASSDAPTSGGYTF.

The chain uses TRBV7-8 and TRBJ1-2, with 10 bases identical to TRBD1. The V gene's germline CDR1 is SGHVS and CDR2 FQNEAQ. The CDR3 is made up of 14 amino acids. V lost 7 bases to trimming and J lost 5 bases; unmatched junction nucleotides: 7. CDR3 in DNA: TGTGCCAGCACCGGGACAGGGGCTCGGTATGGCTACACCTTC. The encoded protein is CASTGTGARYGYTF.

V and J are TRBV10-3 and TRBJ2-5; the D gene is possibly TRBD1 (7 bases). Germline V lookup: CDR1 ENHRY, CDR2 SYGVKD. The CDR3 runs 12 residues. Trimming removed 11 bases at V and 5 bases at J, with 15 bases between. As DNA, the CDR3 is TGTGCCGTCGGGGGACAGCGGGAGACCCAGTACTTC. Translated: CAVGGQRETQYF.

This clonotype was detected ten times or more. J is TRBJ2-5 and V is TRBV7-9, with D perhaps TRBD1 (5 bases). V dropped 5 bases and J dropped 2 bases, with 9 bases sitting between them. Germline lookup yields CDR1 SEHNR and CDR2 FQNEAQ (reference sequence). The CDR3 is 13 amino acids. The CDR3 protein is CASSPQVQETQYF. The CDR3, as DNA: TGTGCCAGCAGCCCACAGGTGCAAGAGACCCAGTACTTC.

This rearrangement joins TRBV5-1 to TRBJ1-1, with D possibly being TRBD1 (5 bases). Germline V gene data show CDR1 as SGHRS and CDR2 as YFSETQ. Trimming took 4 bases from V and 1 from J, leaving 8 bases between them. CDR3 length: 13 residues. This chain's CDR3 is CASSGDGNTEAFF. The CDR3 DNA reads as TGCGCCAGCAGCGGGGACGGGAACACTGAAGCTTTCTTT.

This clonotype was seen repeatedly, ten times or more. V usage is TRBV5-4 and J usage is TRBJ1-2; weak D call: TRBD1 (5 bases). The CDR3 length is 13 residues. The V end was cut by 4 bases, the J end by 0 bases, with 7 bases between. The germline CDR1 and CDR2 sequences are SGHNT and YYREEE (reference sequence). CDR3 region: CASSQQANYGYTF. The CDR3 coding sequence is TGTGCCAGCAGCCAACAGGCTAACTATGGCTACACCTTC.

This clonotype appeared many times. The chain has TRBV11-2 and TRBJ2-6; 10 nucleotides align to TRBD1. CDR1 is SGHAT and CDR2 is FQNNGV in the germline V gene. CDR3 length: 17 residues. Losses at the gene ends were 3 bases for V and 6 bases for J; bases not matched to a gene: 8. The CDR3 region has the DNA TGTGCCAGCAGCTTTTTTGGGACAGGGGCCGAGGCCAACGTCCTGACTTTC. It encodes CASSFFGTGAEANVLTF.

The rearrangement uses TRBV9 and TRBJ2-5; D is unclear. There are 12 residues in the CDR3. Trimming removed 3 bases at V and 10 bases at J, with 13 bases between. Germline CDR1 reads SGDLS; CDR2 reads YYNGEE. CDR3 residues: CASSGGQRDQYF. CDR3 in DNA: TGTGCCAGCAGCGGGGGTCAAAGGGACCAGTACTTC.

Many counts were recorded for this clonotype. This rearrangement joins TRBV2 to TRBJ2-7, with D possibly TRBD2 on 6 matching bases. Between the trimmed V and J ends, which lost 1 base and 0 bases, there was a span of 10 bases. The CDR3 is made up of 15 amino acids. From germline, CDR1 is SNHLY and CDR2 FYNNEI. The CDR3 sequence is CASSEGLASSYEQYF. For the CDR3, the DNA is TGTGCCAGCAGTGAAGGGCTAGCGAGCTCCTACGAGCAGTACTTC.

With regard to this clonotype: Being one base from a much bigger clone, this may be a read error. The chain combines TRBV29-1 with TRBJ2-5; 8 bases are a match to TRBD1. CDR3 length: 14 residues. The germline gives CDR1 SQVTM, CDR2 ANQGSEA. The CDR3 DNA is TGCAGCGCTGGGACAGGCAACCCCCAAGGGACCCAGTACTTC. The encoded protein is CSAGTGNPQGTQYF.

The chain uses TRBV15 and TRBJ2-2, with 8 bases identical to TRBD1. After removal of 4 bases from V and 4 bases from J, the junction contained 5 bases not matched to a gene. CDR1 is LNHNV and CDR2 is YYDKDF in the germline V gene (reference sequence). The CDR3 sequence is 15 residues long. CDR3 amino acids: CATSIDRGGTGELFF. In DNA, the CDR3 is TGTGCCACCAGCATAGACAGGGGTGGCACCGGGGAGCTGTTTTTT.

This clonotype has ten or more counts. V gene TRBV10-3 combines with J gene TRBJ2-2; D not certain. This CDR3 is 14 amino acids long. The V and J ends lost 1 base and 1 base respectively, with 4 bases between them. Germline CDR1 ENHRY, CDR2 SYGVKD. CDR3 region: CAISELENTGELFF. The CDR3 nucleotides read TGTGCCATCAGTGAGTTGGAGAACACCGGGGAGCTGTTTTTT.

This clonotype was seen a handful of times. This chain joins TRBV2 and TRBJ1-6; 7 positions agree with TRBD1. CDR3 length: 16 amino acids. Germline V gene data show CDR1 as SNHLY and CDR2 as FYNNEI. J was trimmed by 3 bases and V by 2 bases; bases with no gene match: 4. The DNA for the CDR3 is TGTGCCAGCAGTGAATCCCAGGGGGACTATAATTCACCCCTCCACTTT. Translating gives CASSESQGDYNSPLHF.

This clonotype was recorded many times. The V and J genes are TRBV5-1 and TRBJ1-6; no definite D call. The CDR3 totals 15 residues. Germline assignment: CDR1 SGHRS and CDR2 YFSETQ. The germline V and J ends were trimmed by 6 bases and 4 bases, with 14 bases remaining between them. CDR3 DNA sequence: TGCGCCAGCAAGGAGAACCCTTCTTATAATTCACCCCTCCACTTT. Translating it yields CASKENPSYNSPLHF.

This clonotype was found once. The chain carries TRBV7-2 and TRBJ1-5, with unresolved D. The CDR3 consists of 16 residues. Germline V gene data show CDR1 as SGHTA and CDR2 as FQGNSA. Trimming took 1 base from V and 2 from J, leaving 12 bases between them. The CDR3 sequence is CASSLGRDSGNQPQHF. As DNA, the CDR3 is TGTGCCAGCAGCTTAGGACGGGATTCAGGCAATCAGCCCCAGCATTTT.

This clonotype occurred many times. The V call is TRBV6-1, the J call TRBJ2-1; 9 nucleotides match TRBD2. The length of the CDR3 is 15 residues. Germline V gene sequence: CDR1 MNHNS, CDR2 SASEGT. J lost 3 bases, V lost 4 bases, and 4 bases had no gene match. The CDR3 region is CASSALAGGYNEQFF. The CDR3 region has the DNA TGTGCCAGCAGTGCACTAGCGGGCGGCTACAATGAGCAGTTCTTC.

The gene calls are TRBV10-3 and TRBJ1-1; D is undetermined. Germline V gene sequence: CDR1 ENHRY, CDR2 SYGVKD. The CDR3 is 13 residues long. Trimming removed 6 bases at V and 0 bases at J, with 8 bases between. The CDR3 DNA follows: TGTGCCATCAGGACGGCCGTGAACACTGAAGCTTTCTTT. Translated: CAIRTAVNTEAFF.

There are many counts of this clonotype. One junction end does not reproduce the germline sequence, and a read error may be involved. The gene calls are TRBV4-1 and TRBJ2-7; D is unresolved. Germline V gene lookup returns CDR1 MGHRA and CDR2 YSYEKL. This CDR3 has 10 residues. CDR3: CASSQKGNRF. CDR3 coding DNA: TGCGCCAGCAGCCAAAAAGGCAATCGCTTC.